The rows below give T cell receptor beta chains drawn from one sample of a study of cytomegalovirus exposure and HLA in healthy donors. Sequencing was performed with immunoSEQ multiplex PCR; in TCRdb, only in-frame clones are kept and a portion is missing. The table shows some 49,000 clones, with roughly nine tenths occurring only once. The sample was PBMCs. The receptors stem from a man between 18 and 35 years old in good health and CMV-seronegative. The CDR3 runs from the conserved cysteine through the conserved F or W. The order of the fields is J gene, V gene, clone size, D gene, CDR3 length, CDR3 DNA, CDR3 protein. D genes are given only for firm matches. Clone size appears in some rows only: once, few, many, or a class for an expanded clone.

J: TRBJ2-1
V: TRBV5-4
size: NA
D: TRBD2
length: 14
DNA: TGTGCCAGCAGCTTTAGCGGGAGGTTGGATGAGCAGTTCTTC
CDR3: CASSFSGRLDEQFF

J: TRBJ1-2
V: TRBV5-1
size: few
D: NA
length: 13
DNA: TGCGCCAGCAGCTCACAGGGTATAGATGGCTACACCTTC
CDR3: CASSSQGIDGYTF

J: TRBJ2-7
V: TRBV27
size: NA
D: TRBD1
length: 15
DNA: TGTGCCAGCAGTTTTGCAGGACAGGCTACCTACGAGCAGTACTTC
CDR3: CASSFAGQATYEQYF

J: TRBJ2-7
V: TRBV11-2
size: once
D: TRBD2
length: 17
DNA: TGTGCCAGCAGCTTAGTAGTGAGACGGGGGGATGAAGAGGAGCAGTACTTC
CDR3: CASSLVVRRGDEEEQYF

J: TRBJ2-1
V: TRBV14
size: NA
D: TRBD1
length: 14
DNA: TGTGCCAGCAGCTCCATGACAGGGGGGCTTGAGCAGTTCTTC
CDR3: CASSSMTGGLEQFF

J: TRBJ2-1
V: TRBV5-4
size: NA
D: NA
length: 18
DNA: TGTGCCAGCAGCTCCCTTCGCGCGGGGGCTGGGAGTATGAATGAGCAGTTCTTC
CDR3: CASSSLRAGAGSMNEQFF

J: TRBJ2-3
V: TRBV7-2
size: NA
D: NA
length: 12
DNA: TGTGCCAGCAGCTTTAGCGGAAATACGCAGTATTTT
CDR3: CASSFSGNTQYF

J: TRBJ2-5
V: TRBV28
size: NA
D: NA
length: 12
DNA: TGTGCCAGCAGTTACAGGGATGAGACCCAGTACTTC
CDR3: CASSYRDETQYF

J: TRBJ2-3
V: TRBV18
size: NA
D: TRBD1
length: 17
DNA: TGTGCCAGCTCACTCCCAGCTGAGGACAGGCCCACAGATACGCAGTATTTT
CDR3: CASSLPAEDRPTDTQYF

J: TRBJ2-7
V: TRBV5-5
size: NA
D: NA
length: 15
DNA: TGTGCCAGCAGCTTGGAGGCTAGCGTTGCCTACGAGCAGTACTTC
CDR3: CASSLEASVAYEQYF

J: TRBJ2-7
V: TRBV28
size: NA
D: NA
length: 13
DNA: TGTGCCAGCAGGGAGTTAGGTGTCTACGAGCAGTACTTC
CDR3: CASRELGVYEQYF

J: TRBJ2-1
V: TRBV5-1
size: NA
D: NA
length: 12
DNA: TGCGCCAGCAGCGGTCGGGAGACTGAGCAGTTCTTC
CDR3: CASSGRETEQFF

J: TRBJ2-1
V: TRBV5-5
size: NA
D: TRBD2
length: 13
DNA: TGTGCCAGCAGCTTGGTTGCGGGAGTTGAGCAGTTCTTC
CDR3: CASSLVAGVEQFF

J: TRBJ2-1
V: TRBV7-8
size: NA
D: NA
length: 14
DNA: TGTGCCAGCACTCCCCCCCCGGGGGTGAATGAGCAGTTCTTC
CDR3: CASTPPPGVNEQFF

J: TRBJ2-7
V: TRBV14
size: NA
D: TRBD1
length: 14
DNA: TGTGCCAGCAGCTACGGGACAGGGAAGTACGAGCAGTACTTC
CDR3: CASSYGTGKYEQYF

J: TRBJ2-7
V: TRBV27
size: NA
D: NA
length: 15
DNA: TGTGCCAGCAGTACAGACAGGCTACCCTCCTACGAGCAGTACTTC
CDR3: CASSTDRLPSYEQYF

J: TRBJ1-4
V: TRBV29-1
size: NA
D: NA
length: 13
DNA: TGCAGCGTTGCTCCTCATCGGAATGAAAAACTGTTTTTT
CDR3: CSVAPHRNEKLFF

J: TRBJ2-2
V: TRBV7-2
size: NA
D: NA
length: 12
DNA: TGTGCCAGCAGCCAATACACCGGGGAGCTGTTTTTT
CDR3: CASSQYTGELFF

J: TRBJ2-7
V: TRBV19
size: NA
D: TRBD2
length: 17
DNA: TGTGCCAGTAGTCCGGGACTAGCGGGAGGAATTGGCTACGAGCAGTACTTC
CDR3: CASSPGLAGGIGYEQYF